These T cell receptor beta chains were read from a single sample in a study of cytomegalovirus exposure and HLA in healthy donors. Libraries were prepared by immunoSEQ multiplex PCR; TCRdb keeps only in-frame clonotypes and omits some of them. The repertoire consists of 150,000 to 200,000 clones, with 60% to 80% occurring once and the leading ten covering less than 2.5%. Sample: PBMCs. These receptors originate from a man between 50 and 59 years old in good health and CMV-seropositive. CDR3s include the opening cysteine and the closing phenylalanine or tryptophan. The order of the fields is D gene, clone size, V gene, J gene, CDR3 protein, CDR3 DNA. The D gene is left open where the match is weak. Clone sizes are given selectively: once, few, many, or a class where the clone is expanded.

.,.,TRBV5-5,TRBJ1-5,CASSWENQPQHF,TGTGCCAGCAGCTGGGAGAATCAGCCCCAGCATTTT
TRBD2,.,TRBV27,TRBJ2-1,CASTRSGTSGFNEQFF,TGTGCCAGCACCCGTTCGGGGACTAGCGGGTTCAATGAGCAGTTCTTC
TRBD1,few,TRBV6-5,TRBJ2-5,CASSYFTGGQETQYF,TGTGCCAGCAGTTACTTTACAGGGGGTCAAGAGACCCAGTACTTC
TRBD2,few,TRBV5-1,TRBJ2-7,CASSLEAGGTYEQYF,TGCGCCAGCAGCTTGGAAGCGGGGGGGACCTACGAGCAGTACTTC
TRBD1,.,TRBV11-2,TRBJ2-7,CASTPRGQGVHEQYF,TGTGCCAGCACCCCACGGGGACAGGGGGTTCACGAGCAGTACTTC
.,.,TRBV4-3,TRBJ2-7,CASSQDGTLFRGEQYF,TGCGCCAGCAGCCAAGATGGGACACTTTTTCGGGGCGAGCAGTACTTC
TRBD1,once,TRBV29-1,TRBJ1-3,CSVETDRAGNTIYF,TGCAGCGTTGAGACAGACAGGGCTGGAAACACCATATATTTT
TRBD1,.,TRBV7-2,TRBJ1-1,CASSSGTGWTTEAFF,TGTGCCAGCAGCTCTGGGACAGGGTGGACCACTGAAGCTTTCTTT
.,.,TRBV6-5,TRBJ1-5,CASSPSEVSNQPQHF,TGTGCCAGCAGTCCCAGCGAGGTTAGCAATCAGCCCCAGCATTTT
TRBD2,.,TRBV29-1,TRBJ2-3,CSVAPGGPSDTQYF,TGCAGCGTTGCCCCGGGGGGGCCATCGGATACGCAGTATTTT
.,.,TRBV9,TRBJ1-5,CASSAQGQRQPQHF,TGTGCCAGCAGCGCTCAGGGGCAACGGCAGCCCCAGCATTTT
TRBD1,.,TRBV7-8,TRBJ1-1,CASSSGTDNTEAFF,TGTGCCAGCAGCTCCGGGACAGACAACACTGAAGCTTTCTTT
.,.,TRBV7-2,TRBJ1-1,CASSLEGRSMNTEAFF,TGTGCCAGCAGCTTAGAAGGGAGATCCATGAACACTGAAGCTTTCTTT
.,once,TRBV4-1,TRBJ1-6,CASSQDYKVNSPLHF,TGCGCCAGCAGCCAAGATTACAAAGTCAATTCACCCCTCCACTTT
TRBD1,few,TRBV7-9,TRBJ1-2,CASSRGQGGNYGYTF,TGTGCCAGCAGCCGTGGACAGGGAGGAAACTATGGCTACACCTTC